This TCR beta chain came from a study of breast tumors, draining lymph nodes, adjacent tissues. Findings of the study overall: Tumor TCR diversity was below lymph nodes but above nontumor tissue.

Only a few counts were recorded for this clonotype. The antigen remains undetermined. TCRdb analysed the multiplex PCR reads with MiXCR anew, one entry per CDR3 protein. The data contain 150,000 to 200,000 distinct CDR3 sequences, 30% to 35% of them seen just once; the ten biggest clones take up 4% to 5.5%. Germline CDR1 reads LGHDT; CDR2 reads YNNKEL (reference sequence). This CDR3 has 17 amino acids. V lost 1 base and J lost 2; bases outside the gene matches: 11. Axillary draining lymph nodes of breast cancer patients supplied the node samples. The receptor comes from a female donor with breast cancer. Some clones in this sample may be carry-over from other donors' samples. The chain combines TRBV3-1 with TRBJ2-7, with 7 bases that match TRBD1. The sequenced sample consisted of axillary lymph node tissue. This CDR3 reads CASSQGGLVRGTYEQYF. CDR3 nucleotides: TGTGCCAGCAGCCAAGGGGGGCTTGTCAGGGGGACCTACGAGCAGTACTTC.